One and the same sample provided the 15 T cell receptor beta chains below, sequenced in a study of cytomegalovirus exposure and HLA in healthy donors. A multiplex PCR was run with 60 Vbeta primers and 13 Jbeta primers. The data were produced by immunoSEQ multiplex PCR, yet TCRdb's version contains in-frame clones alone and is incomplete. The table shows roughly 150,000 clones, with under 70% occurring only once. The specimen sequenced was PBMCs. All receptors come from a young woman in good health and CMV-seropositive.

CDR3 coding DNA: TGTGCCAGCAGTGCCCCCTACGAGCAGTACTTC. Translating gives CASSAPYEQYF. The rearrangement joins TRBV6-1 to TRBJ2-5; the D is unclear. The DNA end is more similar to TRBJ2-7, so the J call may be wrong. The V gene's germline CDR1 is MNHNS and CDR2 SASEGT. The CDR3 runs 11 residues.

The CDR3: CSVKPRLAETQYF. In DNA, the CDR3 is TGCAGCGTGAAGCCTAGACTAGCCGAAACGCAGTATTTT. The J gene is TRBJ2-3, the V gene TRBV29-1; 7 bases align to TRBD2. The V and J ends lost 6 bases and 9 bases, in that order; junction bases with no gene match: 12. CDR1 is SQVTM, CDR2 ANQGSEA, per germline. The CDR3 has 13 residues.

This clone was detected only once. The chain combines TRBV2 with TRBJ2-2; maybe TRBD2 (5 bases). V lost 2 bases to trimming and J lost 4 bases, with 8 bases between them. The CDR3 length is 14 residues. Looked up from germline, CDR1 is SNHLY and CDR2 is FYNNEI. The CDR3 sequence: CASSELGSTGELFF. CDR3 nucleotide sequence: TGTGCCAGCAGTGAATTAGGGAGCACCGGGGAGCTGTTTTTT.

V gene TRBV5-4 combines with J gene TRBJ2-5; 8 bases are shared with TRBD1. The V and J ends lost 2 bases and 9 bases, in that order; junction bases with no gene match: 3. This CDR3 is built from 12 residues. Germline lookup yields CDR1 SGHNT and CDR2 YYREEE (reference sequence). This chain's CDR3 is CASSLSQGAQYF. Here the CDR3 DNA reads TGTGCCAGCAGCTTATCACAGGGGGCCCAGTACTTC.

The chain is built from TRBV7-9 and TRBJ1-2; no definite D call. The CDR3 covers 14 residues. In germline, CDR1 is SEHNR, CDR2 FQNEAQ (reference sequence). V was cut by 1 base and J by 0 bases, with 6 bases left in between. The CDR3 reads CASSLDGANYGYTF. The CDR3 DNA sequence: TGTGCCAGCAGCTTAGACGGGGCTAACTATGGCTACACCTTC.

This clone came up a few times. The V and J genes are TRBV2 and TRBJ1-2; TRBD1 matches at 7 bases. Germline V gene sequence: CDR1 SNHLY, CDR2 FYNNEI. J lost 6 bases, V lost 5 bases, and 6 bases had no gene match. The CDR3 runs to 13 residues. CDR3 region: CASSMDRRDGYTF. In DNA, the CDR3 is TGTGCCAGCAGTATGGACAGGAGGGATGGCTACACCTTC.

CDR3: CASSFTPGQGSDTQYF. The CDR3 nucleotides are TGTGCCAGCAGCTTCACCCCGGGACAGGGATCAGATACGCAGTATTTT. This chain connects TRBV11-3 to TRBJ2-3; 9 bases match TRBD1. V was clipped by 3 bases and J by 4 bases; unmatched bases: 8. The CDR3 totals 16 residues. Germline V gene lookup returns CDR1 SGHNT and CDR2 YENEEA.

A word on this clone: This sample also contains other DNA sequences that code for the same CDR3. V is TRBV4-1 and J is TRBJ2-5, with D tentatively TRBD1 (5 bases). V lost 0 bases, J lost 1 base, and 9 bases lay in between. This CDR3 is built from 15 residues. CDR1 is MGHRA and CDR2 is YSYEKL in the germline V gene. Here the CDR3 DNA reads TGCGCCAGCAGCCAAGATGGTACAGGCCAAGAGACCCAGTACTTC. It translates to CASSQDGTGQETQYF.

This chain connects TRBV18 to TRBJ2-2, with 9 bases matching TRBD1. The V gene's germline CDR1 is KGHSH and CDR2 LQKENI. The CDR3 length is 15 residues. The J segment lost 4 bases and the V segment lost 6 bases, leaving 6 bases of the junction unmatched. CDR3 region: CASSLLGQGTGELFF. The CDR3 DNA reads TGTGCCAGCTCGCTCTTGGGACAGGGCACCGGGGAGCTGTTTTTT.

DNA of the CDR3: TGTGCCAGCAGTGAAACTAGCGGGGGATACGAGCAGTACTTC. It translates to CASSETSGGYEQYF. This chain uses TRBV6-1 with TRBJ2-7; 11 positions match TRBD2. Looked up from germline, CDR1 is MNHNS and CDR2 is SASEGT. Trimming removed 2 bases from V and 4 bases from J; junction bases left unmatched: 1. The CDR3 length is 14 residues.

The chain employs TRBV4-1 and TRBJ1-2; D remains ambiguous. Germline CDR1 is MGHRA and CDR2 is YSYEKL. The V gene lost 0 bases and the J gene lost 4 bases, with 6 bases spanning the gap. The CDR3 is 13 residues long. This CDR3 reads CASSQETAYGYTF. CDR3 bases: TGCGCCAGCAGCCAAGAAACAGCCTATGGCTACACCTTC.

The V and J genes are TRBV19 and TRBJ1-1; 7 bases fit TRBD1. Per the germline V gene, CDR1 is LNHDA and CDR2 is SQIVND (reference sequence). J was trimmed by 4 bases and V by 5 bases; bases with no gene match: 7. The CDR3 runs 14 residues. The DNA for the CDR3 is TGTGCCAGTAGTCTGGGGCAGGGGGTCACTGAAGCTTTCTTT. As protein: CASSLGQGVTEAFF. Full variable domain (missing parts from reference TRBV19 and TRBJ1-1): DGGITQSPKYLFRKEGQNVTLSCEQNLNHDAMYWYRQDPGQGLRLIYYSQIVNDFQKGDIAEGYSVSREKKESFPLTVTSAQKNPTAFYLCASSLGQGVTEAFFGQGTRLTVV.

There are a few counts of this clone. The chain carries TRBV4-2 and TRBJ1-1; D gene uncertain. V was trimmed by 2 bases and J by 3 bases, leaving 13 bases between them. In germline, CDR1 is LGHNA, CDR2 YNFKEQ. The CDR3 extends over 15 amino acids. DNA for the CDR3: TGTGCCAGCAGCCAACACTTCGGGAGACACACTGAAGCTTTCTTT. Translation: CASSQHFGRHTEAFF.

This clone was observed a few times. The chain combines TRBV4-1 with TRBJ2-5; 7 bases agree with TRBD2. The CDR3 sequence is 15 residues long. Germline CDR1 MGHRA, CDR2 YSYEKL. The V gene end was trimmed by 1 base and the J gene end by 2 bases; junction bases not matched to a gene: 4. CDR3: CASSQGSSGQETQYF. For the CDR3, the DNA is TGCGCCAGCAGCCAAGGGTCTAGCGGACAAGAGACCCAGTACTTC.

This chain uses TRBV6-5 with TRBJ2-1; 7 bases match TRBD2. Germline assignment: CDR1 MNHEY and CDR2 SVGAGI. The CDR3 contains 14 residues. J was trimmed by 5 bases and V by 5 bases; bases with no gene match: 6. The CDR3 DNA reads TGTGCCAGCAGTCGGACTAGAGGGGACAATGAGCAGTTCTTC. Its translation is CASSRTRGDNEQFF.